The 9 T cell receptor beta chains given below trace back to one sample, sequenced in a study of STAT5B mutations in CD4+ large granular lymphocyte leukemia. Measured with immunoSEQ multiplex PCR; TCRdb has only the in-frame clones, and not every one. In the table there are tens of thousands of clones, roughly 81% of which are singletons. The source material was CD4+ T cells from blood buffy coats. Receptors were obtained from a human donor in good health.

This clone turned up a few times. The chain employs TRBV7-9 and TRBJ2-2, with D perhaps TRBD2 (5 bases). The ends were cut back, 5 bases at V and 6 bases at J, with 16 bases in the middle. CDR1 SEHNR and CDR2 FQNEAQ come from the germline V gene (reference sequence). The CDR3 has 15 amino acids. The CDR3 bases are TGTGCCAGCAGCAACACTTGGGGTAGCGCCGGGGAGCTGTTTTTT. Its protein is CASSNTWGSAGELFF.

The rearrangement uses TRBV6-6 and TRBJ1-6, with D tentatively TRBD1 (6 bases). Germline V CDR1 and CDR2: MNHNY, SVGAGI (reference sequence). Trimming took off 5 bases at V and 7 bases at J, with 15 bases between the two ends. This CDR3 is built from 15 residues. The CDR3 DNA follows: TGTGCCAGCAGTCAGCAACAGGGAATAAATTCACCCCTCCACTTT. Amino acids: CASSQQQGINSPLHF.

The table lists this clone with a few counts. The chain has TRBV9 and TRBJ2-3; D not resolved. Germline V CDR1 and CDR2: SGDLS, YYNGEE. CDR3 size: 12 residues. V was pared by 3 bases and J by 7 bases, with 9 bases between. The CDR3 loop reads CASSDQSYTQYF. The CDR3 DNA is TGTGCCAGCAGCGATCAATCCTATACGCAGTATTTT.

This chain links TRBV6-1 with TRBJ2-7; TRBD1 matches at 8 bases. CDR1 and CDR2 from the germline V gene are MNHNS and SASEGT. The CDR3 is made up of 15 amino acids. V trimming: 5 bases; J trimming: 0 bases; junction bases outside the gene matches: 6. This CDR3 reads CASSFSGGSSYEQYF. Written as DNA, the CDR3 is TGTGCCAGCAGTTTTTCAGGGGGCAGCTCCTACGAGCAGTACTTC.

V gene TRBV6-1 combines with J gene TRBJ1-2; no clear D gene. V lost 5 bases to trimming and J lost 8 bases, with 15 bases between them. Germline V gene data show CDR1 as MNHNS and CDR2 as SASEGT. The CDR3 has 13 residues. DNA for the CDR3: TGTGCCAGCAGTCAGGAAAGGAGATCCGGCTACACCTTC. It is translated as CASSQERRSGYTF.

The chain has TRBV30 and TRBJ1-5, with 7 bases identical to TRBD1. Germline V lookup: CDR1 GTSNPN, CDR2 SVGIG (reference sequence). The V gene end was trimmed by 3 bases and the J gene end by 1 base; junction bases not matched to a gene: 9. The CDR3 spans 16 residues. Here the CDR3 reads CAWSQGGGPSNQPQHF. CDR3 DNA sequence: TGTGCCTGGAGCCAGGGGGGGGGTCCGAGCAATCAGCCCCAGCATTTT.

The V call is TRBV9, the J call TRBJ2-5; D is ambiguous. The V and J ends lost 0 bases and 4 bases respectively, with 16 bases between them. The CDR3 is made up of 16 amino acids. Germline lookup yields CDR1 SGDLS and CDR2 YYNGEE. The CDR3 coding sequence is TGTGCCAGCAGCGTAGAGATCGAAGCCCTATTAGAGACCCAGTACTTC. Protein sequence: CASSVEIEALLETQYF.

The chain carries TRBV4-2 and TRBJ1-4; no reliable D call. Deletions cut 1 base from V and 4 bases from J, with 7 bases between. The CDR3 totals 14 residues. The V gene's germline CDR1 is LGHNA and CDR2 YNFKEQ. The CDR3 DNA is TGTGCCAGCAGCCAAGGGGAGGGTAATGAAAAACTGTTTTTT. This codes for CASSQGEGNEKLFF.

The V and J genes are TRBV27 and TRBJ1-5; 8 nucleotides match TRBD1. The CDR3 contains 13 residues. Germline lookup yields CDR1 MNHEY and CDR2 SMNVEV (reference sequence). V was pared by 6 bases and J by 4 bases, with 2 bases of the junction left unmatched. The CDR3 DNA follows: TGTGCCAGCAGGGACAGGGTGAATCAGCCCCAGCATTTT. Its translation is CASRDRVNQPQHF.